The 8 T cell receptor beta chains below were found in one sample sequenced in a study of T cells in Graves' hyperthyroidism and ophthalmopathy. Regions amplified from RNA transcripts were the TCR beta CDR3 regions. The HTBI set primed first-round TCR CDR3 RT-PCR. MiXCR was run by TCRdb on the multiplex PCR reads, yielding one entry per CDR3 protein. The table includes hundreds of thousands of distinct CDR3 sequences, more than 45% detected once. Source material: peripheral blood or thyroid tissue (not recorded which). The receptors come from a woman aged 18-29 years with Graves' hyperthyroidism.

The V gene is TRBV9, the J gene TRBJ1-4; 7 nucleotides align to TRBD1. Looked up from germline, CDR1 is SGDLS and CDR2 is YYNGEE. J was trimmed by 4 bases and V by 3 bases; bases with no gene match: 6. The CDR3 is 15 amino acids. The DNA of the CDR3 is TGTGCCAGCAGCGGACCGGGACAGAATAATGAAAAACTGTTTTTT. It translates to CASSGPGQNNEKLFF.

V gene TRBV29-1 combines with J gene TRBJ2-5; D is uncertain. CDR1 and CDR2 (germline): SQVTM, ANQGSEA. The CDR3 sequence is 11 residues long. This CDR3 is CMTDVQETQYF. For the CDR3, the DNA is TGCATGACCGACGTACAAGAGACCCAGTACTTC.

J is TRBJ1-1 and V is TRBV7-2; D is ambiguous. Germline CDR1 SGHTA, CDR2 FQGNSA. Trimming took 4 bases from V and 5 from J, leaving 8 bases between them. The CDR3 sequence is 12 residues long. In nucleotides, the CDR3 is TGTGCCAGCAGCTCCTCCGGGACTGAAGCTTTCTTT. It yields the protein CASSSSGTEAFF. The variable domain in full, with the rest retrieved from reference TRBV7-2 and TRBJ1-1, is GAGVSQSPSNKVTEKGKDVELRCDPISGHTALYWYRQSLGQGLEFLIYFQGNSAPDKSGLPSDRFSAERTGGSVSTLTIQRTQQEDSAVYLCASSSSGTEAFFGQGTRLTVV.

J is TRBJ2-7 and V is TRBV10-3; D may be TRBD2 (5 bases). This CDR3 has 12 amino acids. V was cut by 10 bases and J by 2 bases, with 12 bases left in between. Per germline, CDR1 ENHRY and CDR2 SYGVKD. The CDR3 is CATRATTYEQYF. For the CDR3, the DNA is TGTGCCACGAGGGCTACGACCTACGAGCAGTACTTC.

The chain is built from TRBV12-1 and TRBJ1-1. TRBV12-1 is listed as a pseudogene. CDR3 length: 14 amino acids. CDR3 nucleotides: TGTGCCAGCAGCTTCGCAGAGCTGAACACTGAAGCTTTCTTT. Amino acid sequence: CASSFAELNTEAFF.

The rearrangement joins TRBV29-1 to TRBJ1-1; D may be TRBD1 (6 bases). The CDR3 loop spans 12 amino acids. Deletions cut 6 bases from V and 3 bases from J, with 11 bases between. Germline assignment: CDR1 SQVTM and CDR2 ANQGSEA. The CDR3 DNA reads TGCAGCGTGGGACACGGGGACACTGAAGCTTTCTTT. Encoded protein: CSVGHGDTEAFF.

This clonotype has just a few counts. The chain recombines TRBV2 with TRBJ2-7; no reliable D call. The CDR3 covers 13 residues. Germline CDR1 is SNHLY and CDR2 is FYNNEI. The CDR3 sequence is CADPGLPENEQYF. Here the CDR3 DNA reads TGTGCTGATCCGGGCCTCCCGGAGAACGAGCAGTACTTC.

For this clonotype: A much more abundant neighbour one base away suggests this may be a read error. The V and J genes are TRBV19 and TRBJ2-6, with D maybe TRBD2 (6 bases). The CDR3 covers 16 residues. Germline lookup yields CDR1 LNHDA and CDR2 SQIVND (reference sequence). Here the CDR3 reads CASSISGLGGANVPTF. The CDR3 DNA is TGTGCCAGTAGTATCTCAGGGCTAGGCGGGGCCAACGTCCCGACTTTC.